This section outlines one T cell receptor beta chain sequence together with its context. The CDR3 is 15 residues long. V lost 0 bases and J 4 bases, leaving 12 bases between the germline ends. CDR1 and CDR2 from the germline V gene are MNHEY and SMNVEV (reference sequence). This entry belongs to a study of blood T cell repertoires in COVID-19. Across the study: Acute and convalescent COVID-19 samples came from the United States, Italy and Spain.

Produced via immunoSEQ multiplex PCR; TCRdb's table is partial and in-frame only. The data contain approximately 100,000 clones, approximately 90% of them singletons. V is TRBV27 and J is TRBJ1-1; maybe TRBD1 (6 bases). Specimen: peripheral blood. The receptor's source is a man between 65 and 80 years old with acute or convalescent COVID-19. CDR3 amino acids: CASSLSTGKSTEAFF. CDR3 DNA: TGTGCCAGCAGTTTATCCACAGGGAAGAGCACTGAAGCTTTCTTT.